The rows below give T cell receptor beta chains drawn from one sample of a study of T cell repertoires in cytomegalovirus infection. These TCRs are of unknown antigen specificity. TCRdb reanalysed the reads using MiXCR and keeps one entry per CDR3 protein. The profile covers 550,000 to 700,000 distinct CDR3 sequences, with roughly 42% appearing a single time and 48% taken by the ten largest. The sequencing here drew on cultured PBMCs, taken from culture after CMV antigen stimulation. Receptors originate from a human donor in good health (CMV status not recorded). Some clones in this sample may be carry-over from other donors' samples. Both conserved end residues are part of each CDR3. The D gene is left open where the match is weak. Clone size appears in some rows only: once, few, many, or a class for an expanded clone.

clone_size	j_call	d_call	v_call	cdr3_length	cdr3_nt	cdr3_aa
NA	TRBJ1-1	NA	TRBV7-9	17	TGTGCCAGCAGCCCCTTTGAGGGGTTCCGTGAGGCCACTGAAGCTTTCTTT	CASSPFEGFREATEAFF
few	TRBJ1-6	TRBD1	TRBV7-4	14	TGTGCCAGCAGTTCCGGACAGGGTAGTTCACCCCTCCACTTT	CASSSGQGSSPLHF
few	TRBJ1-6	TRBD1	TRBV2	14	TGTGCCAGCAGAGGGGACAGCCATAATTCACCCCTCCACTTT	CASRGDSHNSPLHF
few	TRBJ1-5	NA	TRBV27	15	TGTGCCAGCAGTTTATTCCCGGGAAGCAATCAGCCCCAGCATTTT	CASSLFPGSNQPQHF
few	TRBJ2-7	NA	TRBV6-1	14	TGTGCCAGCAGAGCAACCGGGGACTCCTACGAGCAGTACTTC	CASRATGDSYEQYF
few	TRBJ1-5	NA	TRBV12-3/TRBV12-4	12	TGTGCCAGCAGTTTCGGGGTTCAGCCCCAGCATTTT	CASSFGVQPQHF
NA	TRBJ2-2	TRBD2	TRBV6-5	18	TGTGCCAGCTATCCTCATAGCGGGAGAGGGGGGGACACCGGGGAGCTGTTTTTT	CASYPHSGRGGDTGELFF
NA	TRBJ1-5	NA	TRBV2	14	TGTGCCAGCAGTTCAGATTATAGCAATCAGCCCCAGCATTTT	CASSSDYSNQPQHF
NA	TRBJ2-3	NA	TRBV7-9	12	TGTGCCAGCGACGGGCGCACAGATACGCAGTATTTT	CASDGRTDTQYF
few	TRBJ2-7	NA	TRBV4-1	15	TGCGCCAGCAGCCAAGAAAGGTGGGGTTCCTACGAGCAGTACTTC	CASSQERWGSYEQYF
many	TRBJ2-4	TRBD2	TRBV7-2	15	TGTGCCAGCAGCTCCCCGACTAGCGGGAGGAACATTCAGTACTTC	CASSSPTSGRNIQYF
NA	TRBJ1-6	TRBD1	TRBV5-4	15	TGTGCCAGCAGCAGAATGACAGGGGGTGGTTCACCCCTCCACTTT	CASSRMTGGGSPLHF
many	TRBJ2-3	TRBD2	TRBV7-2	14	TGTGCCAGCCTTGCGGGGGTAAGCACAGATACGCAGTATTTT	CASLAGVSTDTQYF
NA	TRBJ1-5	NA	TRBV19	13	TGTGCCAGCGAGCGGGCAAGCAATCAGCCCCAGCATTTT	CASERASNQPQHF
NA	TRBJ1-5	NA	TRBV5-6	15	TGTGCCAGCAGCTCAACGCGATTGGTCGATCAGCCCCAGCATTTT	CASSSTRLVDQPQHF
few	TRBJ2-2	NA	TRBV6-1	13	TGTGCCAGCAGGTTCCTTGGCGCCGGGGAGCTGTTTTTT	CASRFLGAGELFF
NA	TRBJ2-3	NA	TRBV20-1	14	TGCAGTGCTACGGACCGAAGGTCAGGGGATACGCAGTATTTT	CSATDRRSGDTQYF
few	TRBJ1-2	TRBD1	TRBV6-1	14	TGTGCCAGCCTCCGGGACAGGGTTTACTATGGCTACACCTTC	CASLRDRVYYGYTF
NA	TRBJ1-2	NA	TRBV6-1	14	TGTGCCAGCAGTTTGGGGAGAACTATGGCAGGCTACACCTTC	CASSLGRTMAGYTF
NA	TRBJ1-2	NA	TRBV12-5	14	TGTGCTAGTGGTTCGGGCCCATGGGTGACCGGCTACACCTTC	CASGSGPWVTGYTF
few	TRBJ1-6	TRBD1	TRBV19	13	TGTGCCAGTAGCGACAGGGGGATAGGACCCCTCCACTTT	CASSDRGIGPLHF
many	TRBJ1-5	NA	TRBV6-1	12	TGTGCCAGCAGCGACAGATATCAGCCCCAGCATTTT	CASSDRYQPQHF
NA	TRBJ2-7	TRBD2	TRBV7-8	14	TGTGCCAGCAGCTTTGCAGGGAGGGTCAACGAGCAGTACTTC	CASSFAGRVNEQYF
few	TRBJ2-1	NA	TRBV5-4	12	TGTGCCAGCAGTGTAGGGGGGAATGAGCAGTTCTTC	CASSVGGNEQFF
few	TRBJ2-3	NA	TRBV7-2	17	TGTGCCAGCAGCTTACTGGGGATGGGCCTTAGCACAGATACGCAGTATTTT	CASSLLGMGLSTDTQYF
few	TRBJ2-1	NA	TRBV4-3	15	TGCGCCAGCAGCCAAGATCAGGGCTCCTACAATGAGCAGTTCTTC	CASSQDQGSYNEQFF
NA	TRBJ2-7	NA	TRBV19	15	TGTGCCAGTAGTATCGCGATTGGCGGAACCTACGAGCAGTACTTC	CASSIAIGGTYEQYF
once	TRBJ2-5	NA	TRBV6-6	14	TGTGCCAGCAGACCGAACAGGGAGGGGGAGACCCAGTACTTC	CASRPNREGETQYF
NA	TRBJ2-2	TRBD1	TRBV13	14	TGTGCCAGCAGGGACAGGGGGCCCACCGGGGAGCTGTTTTTT	CASRDRGPTGELFF
NA	TRBJ1-1	NA	TRBV7-3	15	TGTGCCAGCAGCCTAAACAGGGCTGAGGACACTGAAGCTTTCTTT	CASSLNRAEDTEAFF
NA	TRBJ2-7	NA	TRBV27	15	TGTGCCAGCAGTTGCGGCGGCCAGGAGACCTACGAGCAGTACTTC	CASSCGGQETYEQYF
NA	TRBJ2-1	NA	TRBV4-3	13	TGCGCCAGCAGCCAAGAGACCTGGGGTGAGCAGTTCTTC	CASSQETWGEQFF
NA	TRBJ1-5	NA	TRBV7-2	17	TGTGCCAGCAGCTTAGGACCTTCGGGGGCGGTCAATCAGCCCCAGCATTTT	CASSLGPSGAVNQPQHF
NA	TRBJ2-7	NA	TRBV20-1	15	TGCAGTGCTAATCCCTTACAGGGAGGGGGGTACGAGCAGTACTTC	CSANPLQGGGYEQYF
NA	TRBJ1-1	NA	TRBV28	17	TGTGCCAGCAGCCAATGGGAGATTAGAAGAGTGAACACTGAAGCTTTCTTT	CASSQWEIRRVNTEAFF
few	TRBJ1-1	NA	TRBV7-6	13	TGTGCCAGCAGCTTACAGGAGTCCGCTGAAGCTTTCTTT	CASSLQESAEAFF
NA	TRBJ1-1	NA	TRBV6-1	12	TGTGCCAGCAGTGAACCCAGGGGTGAAGCTTTCTTT	CASSEPRGEAFF
NA	TRBJ2-3	NA	TRBV27	15	TGTGCCAGCAGTTTCCAAATGGGGACCCCTTGGACGCAGTATTTT	CASSFQMGTPWTQYF
NA	TRBJ2-7	TRBD1	TRBV6-2/TRBV6-3	17	TGTGCCAGCAGTTACTCCAACAGGGGCCCCGGCGCCTACGAGCAGTACTTC	CASSYSNRGPGAYEQYF
NA	TRBJ1-2	NA	TRBV4-1	15	TGCGCCAGCAGCCAAGACAACAGGTGGCCCTATGGCTACACCTTC	CASSQDNRWPYGYTF